This T cell receptor beta chain was obtained from a study of T-cell memory formation after mild COVID-19. Study-wide background: TCR clusters showed largely donor specificity. Study outcomes and limitations: CD4+ bias marked clones expanding day 15 to 37, unlike balanced contracting clones. Mostly located in CM and EM were contracting CD4+ clones, with contracting CD8+ clones located in EMRA.

TCR alpha and TCR beta cDNA libraries carrying sample barcodes and UMIs were produced by 5'RACE using constant-segment primers. One entry per CDR3 protein, called by TCRdb with MiXCR from the 5' RACE reads. The sample consists of 280,000 or so distinct CDR3 sequences, 8% to 10% of them appearing once. This clonotype was recorded many times. Its antigen is as yet unknown. The sample was PBMCs or a T cell subset sorted from them (not recorded which). The clonotype originates from a man younger than 30 who had mild COVID-19 (a few samples of this study predate the infection). Cell type and time point are not known.

The CDR3 sequence is CSAARGRTTDTQYF. Here the CDR3 DNA reads TGCAGTGCGGCCCGGGGGCGCACCACAGATACGCAGTATTTT. The chain carries TRBV20-1 and TRBJ2-3; D possibly uses TRBD1 or TRBD2 (6 bases each). Trimming cost V 6 bases and J 2 bases, with 15 bases left between them. The CDR3 totals 14 residues. From germline, CDR1 is DFQATT and CDR2 SNEGSKA (reference sequence).